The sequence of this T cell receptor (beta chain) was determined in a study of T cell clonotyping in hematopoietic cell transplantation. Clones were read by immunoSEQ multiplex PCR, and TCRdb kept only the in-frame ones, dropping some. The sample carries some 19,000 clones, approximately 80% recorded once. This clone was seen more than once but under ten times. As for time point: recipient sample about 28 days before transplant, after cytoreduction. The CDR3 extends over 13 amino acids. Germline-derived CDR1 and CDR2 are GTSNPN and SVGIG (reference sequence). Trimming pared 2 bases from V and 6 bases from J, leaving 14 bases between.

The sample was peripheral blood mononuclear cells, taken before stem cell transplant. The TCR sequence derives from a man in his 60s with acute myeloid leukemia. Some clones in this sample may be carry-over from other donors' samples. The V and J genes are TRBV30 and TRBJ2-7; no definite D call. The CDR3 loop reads CAWSNGSGREQYF. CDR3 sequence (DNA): TGTGCCTGGAGTAATGGTTCTGGGCGCGAGCAGTACTTC.